Reported below is one TCR beta chain. Its antigen remains unidentified. The immunoSEQ assay was v3. Measured with immunoSEQ multiplex PCR; TCRdb has only the in-frame clones, and not every one. The sample carries roughly 60,000 clones, about 73% recorded once. The sample originates from a study of TIL therapy for anti-PD-1-resistant metastatic lung cancer. Stated time point: pre-treatment sample, taken before nivolumab and TIL therapy. Overall study results and limits: TIL clonotype persistence in blood showed no apparent association with response. Patients were highly selected, enriched for treatment-naive, never-smoker and oncogene-addicted cases.

The CDR3 has 20 residues. The sequence derives from a person aged 25-80 years with non-small cell lung cancer. The genes are TRBV12-2 and TRBJ2-5; the table gives TRBD2 as D, unverified against the DNA. TRBV12-2 has pseudogene status. Here the sequenced sample was blood, taken at baseline. CDR3 DNA sequence: TGTGCAAGTCGCTTAGTGTTCGCGGGGGGGCTAGCGGGAGAAACGGAGACCCAGTACTTC. Protein: CASRLVFAGGLAGETETQYF.